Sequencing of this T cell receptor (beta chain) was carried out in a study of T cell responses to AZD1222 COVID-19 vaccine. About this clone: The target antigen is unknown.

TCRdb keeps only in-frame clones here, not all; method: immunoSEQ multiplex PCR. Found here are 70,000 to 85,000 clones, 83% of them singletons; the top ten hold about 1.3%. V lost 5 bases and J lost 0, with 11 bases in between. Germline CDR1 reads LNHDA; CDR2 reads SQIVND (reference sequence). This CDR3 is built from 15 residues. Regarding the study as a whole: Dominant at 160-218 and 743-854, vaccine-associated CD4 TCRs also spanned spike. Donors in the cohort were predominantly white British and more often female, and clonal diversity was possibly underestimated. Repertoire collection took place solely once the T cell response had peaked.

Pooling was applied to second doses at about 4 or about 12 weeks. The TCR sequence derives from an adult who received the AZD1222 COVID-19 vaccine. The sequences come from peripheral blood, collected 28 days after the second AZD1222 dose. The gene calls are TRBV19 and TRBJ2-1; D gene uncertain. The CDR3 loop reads CASSLEQFSYNEQFF. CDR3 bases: TGTGCCAGTAGTTTGGAGCAGTTCTCCTACAATGAGCAGTTCTTC.